This passage covers 16 T cell receptor beta chains from one sample sequenced in a study of shared clonotypes between healthy human individuals. Assay: immunoSEQ multiplex PCR; the TCRdb copy retains only in-frame clones and omits some. The sample carries about 600,000 clones, 95% to 96% recorded once. Terminally differentiated effector memory CD45RA+ cells were left out of the naive CD8 fraction, which was CD45RO-negative and positively selected for CCR7. The specimen was naive CD8+ T cells sorted from blood. The receptors were sampled from a woman aged 25 to 39 in good health.

The chain's CDR3 is CASGSSGDRQDPNTEAFF. CDR3 nucleotides: TGTGCCAGCGGGAGCAGTGGGGACAGGCAGGATCCTAACACTGAAGCTTTCTTT. The J gene is TRBJ1-1, the V gene TRBV2; 8 bases agree with TRBD1. Germline CDR1 reads SNHLY; CDR2 reads FYNNEI. V shed 8 bases and J 2 bases; nucleotides not matched to a gene: 19. CDR3 length: 18 amino acids.

This clone occurred a few times. The identical CDR3 is also encoded by other nucleotide sequences in the sample. The J gene is TRBJ2-7, the V gene TRBV20-1; D possibly corresponds to TRBD1 (5 bases). V was pared by 4 bases and J by 4 bases, with 8 bases between. CDR3 length equals 11 residues. Germline assignment: CDR1 DFQATT and CDR2 SNEGSKA (reference sequence). The CDR3 coding sequence is TGCAGTGCTATGGACATTTACGAGCAGTACTTC. This sequence encodes CSAMDIYEQYF.

This chain connects TRBV2 to TRBJ2-2, with 9 bases lining up with TRBD2. The ends lost 7 bases at V and 4 bases at J; junction bases unmatched: 4. Per the germline V gene, CDR1 is SNHLY and CDR2 is FYNNEI. The CDR3 loop spans 14 amino acids. CDR3 region: CASTRLAATGELFF. DNA for the CDR3: TGTGCCAGCACGCGACTAGCGGCCACCGGGGAGCTGTTTTTT.

V is TRBV6-5 and J is TRBJ2-5, with a tentative D call TRBD1 (6 bases). Gene TRBJ2-7 matches the end of the DNA better, so the J call may be wrong. Germline V gene lookup returns CDR1 MNHEY and CDR2 SVGAGI. This CDR3 has 13 amino acids. This chain's CDR3 is CASSTRTAYEQYF. CDR3 in DNA: TGTGCCAGCAGTACGCGGACAGCCTACGAGCAGTACTTC.

The gene calls are TRBV27 and TRBJ2-3; D may be TRBD1 (5 bases). Trimming removed 3 bases from V and 5 bases from J, with 18 bases in between. This CDR3 is 16 amino acids long. The germline gives CDR1 MNHEY, CDR2 SMNVEV (reference sequence). The CDR3, as DNA: TGTGCCAGCAGTTTGTTGGGGCAGGGTTCTTTAGATACGCAGTATTTT. Protein: CASSLLGQGSLDTQYF.

As DNA, the CDR3 is TGTGCCAGCAGCCCACTGACAGGGGTCTCCTACAATGAGCAGTTCTTC. Its protein is CASSPLTGVSYNEQFF. The chain employs TRBV7-9 and TRBJ2-1, with TRBD1 identical over 8 bases. There are 16 residues in the CDR3. The germline gives CDR1 SEHNR, CDR2 FQNEAQ (reference sequence). Trimming took 5 bases from V and 0 from J; bases not matched to a gene: 6.

This chain connects TRBV7-2 to TRBJ1-2, with D hard to call. Germline V gives CDR1 SGHTA, CDR2 FQGNSA. V was pared by 5 bases and J by 2 bases, with 12 bases between. The CDR3 has 14 amino acids. CDR3 DNA: TGTGCCAGCAGCCTCTTTACGGGGAACTATGGCTACACCTTC. It specifies CASSLFTGNYGYTF.

This clone was counted a single time. The V call is TRBV28, the J call TRBJ2-5; a possible D gene is TRBD2 (5 bases). CDR3 size: 14 residues. V lost 1 base to trimming and J lost 5 bases, with 11 bases between them. The germline V gene encodes CDR1 MDHEN and CDR2 SYDVKM. In nucleotides, the CDR3 is TGTGCCAGCAGTTTATACGGGATGCTGGAGACCCAGTACTTC. Translated: CASSLYGMLETQYF.

This CDR3 is CASSPGLDHNSPLHF. The CDR3 DNA follows: TGCGCCAGCAGCCCTGGCCTCGATCATAATTCACCCCTCCACTTT. The V and J genes are TRBV4-1 and TRBJ1-6; unclear D gene. The CDR3 is 15 amino acids. V was cut by 4 bases and J by 5 bases, with 12 bases left in between. Germline lookup yields CDR1 MGHRA and CDR2 YSYEKL.

CDR3 bases: TGTGCCAGCAGCCAAGTTCCGGGCGGGGAGGAAGGCTACGAGCAGTACTTC. This encodes CASSQVPGGEEGYEQYF. V usage is TRBV4-2 and J usage is TRBJ2-5; tentative D call: TRBD2 (6 bases). The assigned J gene may be wrong: the sequence end matches TRBJ2-7 better. The CDR3 consists of 17 residues. Germline assignment: CDR1 LGHNA and CDR2 YNFKEQ.

This clone has a single count. The J gene is TRBJ2-7, the V gene TRBV27; 7 bases are shared with TRBD1. Germline loops: CDR1 MNHEY, CDR2 SMNVEV (reference sequence). V gave up 4 bases and J gave up 5 bases; unmatched junction bases: 8. The CDR3 loop spans 14 amino acids. The CDR3 DNA follows: TGTGCCAGCAGTTCCCCGACAGGGACGGACGAGCAGTACTTC. It is translated as CASSSPTGTDEQYF.

The chain couples TRBV28 to TRBJ1-4, with a possible D match to TRBD1 (6 bases). Between the trimmed V and J ends, which lost 6 bases and 2 bases, there was a span of 10 bases. The CDR3 totals 14 residues. CDR1 is MDHEN and CDR2 is SYDVKM in the germline V gene. CDR3 bases: TGTGCCAGCAGGTACAGGGTGACTAATGAAAAACTGTTTTTT. Its protein product is CASRYRVTNEKLFF.

V usage is TRBV13 and J usage is TRBJ1-3; the match to TRBD1 covers 7 bases. There are 17 residues in the CDR3. The V gene end was trimmed by 4 bases and the J gene end by 1 base; junction bases not matched to a gene: 10. Germline V lookup: CDR1 PRHDT, CDR2 FYEKMQ (reference sequence). The CDR3 reads CASSSPMDRLSGNTIYF. DNA of the CDR3: TGTGCCAGCAGCTCACCGATGGACAGGCTGTCTGGAAACACCATATATTTT.

With regard to this clone: Because the CDR3's place on the DNA is in doubt, the DNA is left out and the CDR3 is given as listed by TCRdb. The CDR3 protein is CASSKVGGGAYEQYF. This chain uses TRBV21-1 with TRBJ2-7; the D call in the table, TRBD2, was not verified against the DNA. TRBV21-1 has pseudogene status. Ends included, the CDR3 has 15 residues.

The V gene is TRBV29-1, the J gene TRBJ2-1; 11 bases align to TRBD1. The CDR3 covers 14 residues. Germline-derived CDR1 and CDR2 are SQVTM and ANQGSEA. V shed 2 bases and J 9 bases; nucleotides not matched to a gene: 6. DNA of the CDR3: TGCAGCGTTGAAAAAGGGACAGGGGGTCGTGAGCAGTTCTTC. It encodes CSVEKGTGGREQFF.

The V gene is TRBV9, the J gene TRBJ2-5; a weak D match, TRBD2 (5 bases). The J call may be faulty, since TRBJ2-7 better matches the DNA end. The CDR3 runs 14 residues. Germline-derived CDR1 and CDR2 are SGDLS and YYNGEE. CDR3 sequence (DNA): TGTGCCAGCAGCGTAGGAGGGAGTGCCTACGAGCAGTACTTC. Its translation: CASSVGGSAYEQYF.